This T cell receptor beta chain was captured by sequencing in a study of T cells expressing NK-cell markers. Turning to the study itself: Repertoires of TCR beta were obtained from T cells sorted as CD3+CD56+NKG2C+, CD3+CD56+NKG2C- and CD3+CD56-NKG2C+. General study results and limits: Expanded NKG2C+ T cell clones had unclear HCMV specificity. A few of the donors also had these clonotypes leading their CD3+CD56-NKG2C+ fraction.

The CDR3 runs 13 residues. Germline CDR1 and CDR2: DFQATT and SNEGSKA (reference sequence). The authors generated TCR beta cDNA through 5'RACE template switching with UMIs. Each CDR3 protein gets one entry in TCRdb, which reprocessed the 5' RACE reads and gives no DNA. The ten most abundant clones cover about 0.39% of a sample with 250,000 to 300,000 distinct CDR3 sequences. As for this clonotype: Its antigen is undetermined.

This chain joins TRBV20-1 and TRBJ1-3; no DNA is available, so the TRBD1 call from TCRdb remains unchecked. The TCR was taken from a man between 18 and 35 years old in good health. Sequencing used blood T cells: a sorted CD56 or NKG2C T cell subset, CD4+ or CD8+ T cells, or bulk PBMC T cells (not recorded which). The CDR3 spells CSYLDRAHYTIYF.